This TCR beta chain was observed in a study of synovial regulatory T cells in juvenile arthritis. Study observations and caveats: Blood Treg cells that were inflammation-associated showed lower TCR diversity than other blood Treg cells. Synovial Teff and blood CPL repertoires partially overlapped with iaTreg TCR repertoires, which were largely patient-private.

TCRdb's copy holds only in-frame clones and misses some; the assay was immunoSEQ multiplex PCR. The repertoire table contains 900 to 1,300 clones. The CDR3 totals 17 residues. No DNA is recorded. Germline CDR1 reads SGDLS; CDR2 reads YYNGEE. This clone counts as medium-sized (0.01 to 0.1%) by frequency. Its antigen is unknown. The chain carries TRBV9 and TRBJ2-7; lacking DNA, the TRBD2 call made by TCRdb goes unchecked. Sequences were obtained from Treg cells from blood. Subset noted: HLA-DR+ inflammation-associated blood Treg cells. The TCR comes from a donor younger than 30 with juvenile idiopathic arthritis. The CDR3 region is CASSVVPGLADSYEQYF.